The 20 T cell receptor beta chains below all came from one sample that was sequenced in a study of cytotoxic CD8 clonotypes in ibrutinib-treated CLL listed by TCRdb under 2021. In light of the paper, this sample's time point label describes: progressive disease on ibrutinib. Libraries were made using the immunoSEQ multiplex PCR assay. This is the immuneACCESS table as TCRdb keeps it, with only in-frame sequences that have V and J called. A part of the clones is gone; compared with another copy, unresolved V genes explain less than half, and the rest is unexplained. This sample has under 300,000 clones in its table, and less than 85% of those were observed once. About 6% of the sample comes from the top ten. The sample in question was PBMCs, obtained at disease progression, from a patient treated with ibrutinib. The receptors were gathered from a human donor with chronic lymphocytic leukemia.

The V gene is TRBV14, the J gene TRBJ1-3; D not resolved. The CDR3 is made up of 16 amino acids. The germline V gene has CDR1 SGHDN and CDR2 FVKESK. V lost 0 bases to trimming and J lost 0 bases, with 9 bases between them. The CDR3 sequence is CASSQDPVLSGNTIYF. The CDR3 DNA follows: TGTGCCAGCAGCCAAGATCCAGTCCTCTCTGGAAACACCATATATTTT.

The rearrangement uses TRBV7-8 and TRBJ2-1; D is perhaps TRBD2 (5 bases). The CDR3 loop spans 12 amino acids. The germline V gene has CDR1 SGHVS and CDR2 FQNEAQ. The ends were cut back, 7 bases at V and 7 bases at J, with 11 bases in the middle. CDR3 amino acids: CASNKGANEQFF. In DNA, the CDR3 is TGTGCCAGCAACAAGGGAGCTAATGAGCAGTTCTTC. The variable domain in full, with the rest retrieved from reference TRBV7-8 and TRBJ2-1, is GAGVSQSPRYKVAKRGQDVALRCDPISGHVSLFWYQQALGQGPEFLTYFQNEAQLDKSGLPSDRFFAERPEGSVSTLKIQRTQQEDSAVYLCASNKGANEQFFGPGTRLTVL.

This clone showed up just once. The chain has TRBV5-8 and TRBJ1-2; 7 bases are a match to TRBD1. Per the germline V gene, CDR1 is SGHTS and CDR2 is YDEGEE. Losses at the gene ends were 5 bases for V and 8 bases for J; bases not matched to a gene: 9. The CDR3 is 13 residues long. CDR3: CASRYRGAGGYTF. In DNA form, the CDR3 reads TGTGCCAGCAGGTACAGGGGAGCGGGAGGCTACACCTTC.

On this clone itself: The germline gene is not matched at one end of the junction; a read error may be the cause. The gene calls are TRBV4-3 and TRBJ2-6; TRBD1 might be the D (5 bases). CDR1 and CDR2 from the germline V gene are LGHNA and YSLEER. This CDR3 is built from 16 residues. The CDR3 region has the DNA TGCGCCAGCAGCCATCTCCAGTTCTCTGGGGCCAACGTCCTGGCTTTC. Translating gives CASSHLQFSGANVLAF.

J is TRBJ1-1 and V is TRBV29-1, with a weak D call TRBD1 (5 bases). Trimming left V 7 bases short and J 0 bases short, with 15 bases between. Germline V lookup: CDR1 SQVTM, CDR2 ANQGSEA. CDR3 length equals 14 residues. The CDR3 nucleotides are TGCAGCGCTGGAAGGACAAGTATGAACACTGAAGCTTTCTTT. This encodes CSAGRTSMNTEAFF.

The chain recombines TRBV6-5 with TRBJ2-3; D not resolved. The CDR3 has 13 residues. Germline V gene sequence: CDR1 MNHEY, CDR2 SVGAGI. The V gene lost 4 bases and the J gene lost 1 base, with 6 bases spanning the gap. The CDR3 here is CASSFKRTDTQYF. The CDR3 DNA reads TGTGCCAGCAGTTTCAAGCGCACAGATACGCAGTATTTT.

A word on this clone: Other nucleotide sequences in the sample specify the same CDR3. V and J are TRBV7-8 and TRBJ2-5; D ambiguous. The CDR3 totals 11 residues. The V end lost 4 bases, the J end lost 5 bases, and 5 bases lay between the germline ends. From germline, CDR1 is SGHVS and CDR2 FQNEAQ. The CDR3 region is CASSSRETQYF. Written as DNA, the CDR3 is TGTGCCAGCAGCTCCCGGGAGACCCAGTACTTC.

The rearrangement links TRBV7-2 to TRBJ2-1; the match to TRBD1 covers 8 bases. The CDR3 covers 15 residues. The germline V gene has CDR1 SGHTA and CDR2 FQGNSA. V shed 5 bases, J shed 7 bases, and the junction held 10 bases outside the gene matches. This CDR3 is CASSDIWTGINEQFF. In DNA, the CDR3 is TGTGCCAGCAGCGACATATGGACAGGGATTAATGAGCAGTTCTTC.

The V and J genes are TRBV7-3 and TRBJ2-2; 7 bases match TRBD2. Germline V gene data show CDR1 as SGHTA and CDR2 as FQGTGA. V dropped 1 base and J dropped 0; count of bases not matched to a gene: 8. CDR3 length: 18 amino acids. The CDR3 DNA follows: TGTGCCAGCAGCTTAATACCCAGCGGGGAGACGAACACCGGGGAGCTGTTTTTT. As protein: CASSLIPSGETNTGELFF.

The chain combines TRBV23-1 with TRBJ2-7; tentative D call: TRBD1 (5 bases). TRBV23-1 is recorded as an ORF, its role being uncertain. This CDR3 has 14 amino acids. V was clipped by 3 bases and J by 7 bases, with 16 bases between them. The CDR3 sequence is CASSQIPKGWEQYF. The CDR3 DNA sequence: TGCGCCAGCAGTCAGATCCCCAAGGGGTGGGAGCAGTACTTC.

A single count supports this clone. The chain uses TRBV28 and TRBJ2-7; no clear D gene. V lost 6 bases and J lost 2, with 8 bases in between. Germline CDR1 MDHEN, CDR2 SYDVKM. The CDR3 extends over 12 amino acids. The CDR3 is CASRGWAYEQYF. In DNA, the CDR3 is TGTGCCAGCAGGGGGTGGGCCTACGAGCAGTACTTC. The variable domain in full, with the rest retrieved from reference TRBV28 and TRBJ2-7, is DVKVTQSSRYLVKRTGEKVFLECVQDMDHENMFWYRQDPGLGLRLIYFSYDVKMKEKGDIPEGYSVSREKKERFSLILESASTNQTSMYLCASRGWAYEQYFGPGTRLTVT.

This sequence joins TRBV19 and TRBJ2-7; possibly TRBD1 for D (5 bases). Germline CDR1 reads LNHDA; CDR2 reads SQIVND (reference sequence). V lost 0 bases and J lost 1, with 10 bases in between. The CDR3 spans 15 residues. The CDR3 sequence: CASSIDETESYEQYF. The DNA of the CDR3 is TGTGCCAGTAGTATAGATGAGACAGAGTCCTACGAGCAGTACTTC.

J is TRBJ2-7 and V is TRBV5-4; D perhaps matches TRBD2 (7 bases). CDR1 is SGHNT, CDR2 YYREEE, per germline (reference sequence). The CDR3 has 14 amino acids. Trimming shortened V by 4 bases and J by 7 bases, and 18 bases separated the two germline ends. CDR3 nucleotide sequence: TGTGCCAGCAGCGCGATGGGGGGGCATTTGGAGCAGTACTTC. Its protein product is CASSAMGGHLEQYF. Supplemented by reference TRBV5-4 and TRBJ2-7, the full variable domain reads ETGVTQSPTHLIKTRGQQVTLRCSSQSGHNTVSWYQQALGQGPQFIFQYYREEENGRGNFPPRFSGLQFPNYSSELNVNALELDDSALYLCASSAMGGHLEQYFGPGTRLTVT.

The genes are TRBV11-2 and TRBJ1-2, with 8 bases that match TRBD1. V was clipped by 3 bases and J by 7 bases; unmatched bases: 16. Germline V CDR1 and CDR2: SGHAT, FQNNGV. The CDR3 runs 17 residues. CDR3: CASSFTRPGQERGGYTF. CDR3 bases: TGTGCCAGCAGCTTCACAAGGCCGGGACAGGAGAGGGGTGGCTACACCTTC.

This clone was picked up a small number of times. This chain links TRBV28 with TRBJ1-5, with D uncertain. This CDR3 is 13 amino acids long. Germline assignment: CDR1 MDHEN and CDR2 SYDVKM. With 7 bases removed from V and 0 bases from J, the gap between germline ends came to 7 bases. Written as DNA, the CDR3 is TGTGCCAGCAAGTCCTATAGCAATCAGCCCCAGCATTTT. This encodes CASKSYSNQPQHF.

The chain joins TRBV18 to TRBJ2-7, with a tentative D call TRBD2 (6 bases). Between the trimmed V and J ends, which lost 5 bases and 2 bases, there was a span of 16 bases. The germline V gene encodes CDR1 KGHSH and CDR2 LQKENI. The CDR3 contains 15 residues. CDR3 nucleotides: TGTGCCAGCTCAACGACTGGGGACTCGACCTACGAGCAGTACTTC. This encodes CASSTTGDSTYEQYF.

This clone was observed a few times. The CDR3 sequence: CASSLARRGYEQFF. As DNA, the CDR3 is TGTGCCAGCAGCTTAGCACGGAGGGGCTATGAGCAGTTCTTC. The V and J genes are TRBV7-2 and TRBJ2-1, with a possible D match to TRBD2 (6 bases). Trimming took 0 bases from V and 8 from J, leaving 11 bases between them. CDR3 length equals 14 residues. CDR1 and CDR2 (germline): SGHTA, FQGNSA.

V gene TRBV20-1 combines with J gene TRBJ2-2; no reliable D call. The germline gives CDR1 DFQATT, CDR2 SNEGSKA (reference sequence). The CDR3 extends over 11 amino acids. The V end lost 8 bases, the J end lost 4 bases, and 8 bases lay between the germline ends. DNA for the CDR3: TGCAGTACGATGGGCACCGGGGAGCTGTTTTTT. Its protein is CSTMGTGELFF.

The J gene is TRBJ2-1, the V gene TRBV27, with 13 nucleotides matching TRBD2. CDR1 and CDR2 (germline): MNHEY, SMNVEV (reference sequence). The ends lost 6 bases at V and 6 bases at J; junction bases unmatched: 8. The length of the CDR3 is 16 residues. The DNA of the CDR3 is TGTGCCAGCAGACCCCTAGGACTAGCGGGAGTCAATGAGCAGTTCTTC. Its translation is CASRPLGLAGVNEQFF.

This clone was observed a handful of times. The CDR3 DNA reads as TGTGCCAGCAGTTTAGTCCCAGGGGGACACCCAAAGACCGGGGAGCTGTTTTTT. Amino acids: CASSLVPGGHPKTGELFF. The gene calls are TRBV28 and TRBJ2-2; 7 positions match TRBD1. The CDR3 has 18 residues. Germline V gene sequence: CDR1 MDHEN, CDR2 SYDVKM. V lost 2 bases, J lost 5 bases, and 14 bases stayed unmatched.